Presented here are 24 T cell receptor beta chains from one specimen sequenced in a study of blood T cell repertoires in COVID-19. Clones were sequenced by immunoSEQ multiplex PCR, and TCRdb holds only the in-frame ones, with some missing. Counted here are over 200,000 clones, about 80% occurring once; the ten biggest clones make up about 15%. Sequenced sample: PBMCs or T cells enriched from blood (not recorded which). The receptor source for this set is a man aged 40-49 years who had recovered from COVID-19.

The chain uses TRBV7-3 and TRBJ2-3, with 7 bases identical to TRBD2. Germline V gene sequence: CDR1 SGHTA, CDR2 FQGTGA. The CDR3 spans 17 residues. The V and J ends lost 1 base and 0 bases, in that order; junction bases with no gene match: 7. The CDR3 sequence is CASSLIGGSGSTDTQYF. CDR3 in DNA: TGTGCCAGCAGCTTAATAGGCGGGAGCGGGAGCACAGATACGCAGTATTTT.

The chain joins TRBV28 to TRBJ1-2; TRBD1 agrees at 7 bases. Germline assignment: CDR1 MDHEN and CDR2 SYDVKM. This CDR3 is built from 13 residues. V was pared by 2 bases and J by 8 bases, with 5 bases of the junction left unmatched. The CDR3 region is CASSLRTGEGYTF. In DNA, the CDR3 is TGTGCCAGCAGTTTACGTACAGGGGAAGGCTACACCTTC.

This chain connects TRBV6-1 to TRBJ2-1; 8 bases align to TRBD2. Trimming removed 4 bases from V and 4 bases from J; junction bases left unmatched: 9. CDR1 is MNHNS, CDR2 SASEGT, per germline. The CDR3 is 16 amino acids. The CDR3 reads CASSVTSGTRYNEQFF. DNA for the CDR3: TGTGCCAGCAGTGTTACATCCGGGACTAGATACAATGAGCAGTTCTTC.

This sequence joins TRBV3-1 (or the pseudogene TRBV3-2) and TRBJ2-2; D is uncertain. The V gene lost 2 bases and the J gene lost 4 bases, with 11 bases spanning the gap. Germline V CDR1 and CDR2: LGHDT, YNNKEL (reference sequence). This CDR3 has 15 residues. The CDR3 DNA reads TGTGCCAGCAGCCAACTGGATCGCGGCACCGGGGAGCTGTTTTTT. This encodes CASSQLDRGTGELFF.

V usage is TRBV28 and J usage is TRBJ1-4; the D gene is possibly TRBD1 (5 bases). The germline CDR1 and CDR2 sequences are MDHEN and SYDVKM. V lost 6 bases and J 5 bases, leaving 22 bases between the germline ends. The CDR3 runs 17 residues. The DNA of the CDR3 is TGTGCCAGCAGCCGAACAGCTGACAGTTCTTTCAATGAAAAACTGTTTTTT. Translation: CASSRTADSSFNEKLFF.

The rearrangement links TRBV28 to TRBJ2-5; possibly TRBD2 for D (6 bases). CDR1 MDHEN and CDR2 SYDVKM come from the germline V gene. The CDR3 consists of 15 residues. The germline V and J ends were trimmed by 3 bases and 1 base, with 12 bases remaining between them. This CDR3 reads CASSFGGAVQETQYF. The CDR3 nucleotides are TGTGCCAGCAGTTTTGGCGGGGCGGTCCAAGAGACCCAGTACTTC.

The chain is built from TRBV6-4 and TRBJ2-1; 8 nucleotides align to TRBD1. CDR1 and CDR2 (germline): MRHNA, SNTAGT. The CDR3 length is 18 residues. The V and J ends lost 6 bases and 8 bases, in that order; junction bases with no gene match: 21. CDR3 coding DNA: TGTGCCAGCAGCCCCCGACCATACAGGGGGTCCATCATCGATGAGCAGTTCTTC. Protein sequence: CASSPRPYRGSIIDEQFF.

The gene calls are TRBV7-2 and TRBJ2-1; 10 bases line up with TRBD1. V was clipped by 3 bases and J by 2 bases; unmatched bases: 1. This CDR3 is built from 15 residues. CDR1 and CDR2 from the germline V gene are SGHTA and FQGNSA. The CDR3 DNA reads as TGTGCCAGCAGCTTGGGACAGGGGACCTACAATGAGCAGTTCTTC. Encoded protein: CASSLGQGTYNEQFF. The whole variable domain, filled in from reference TRBV7-2 and TRBJ2-1, reads GAGVSQSPSNKVTEKGKDVELRCDPISGHTALYWYRQSLGQGLEFLIYFQGNSAPDKSGLPSDRFSAERTGGSVSTLTIQRTQQEDSAVYLCASSLGQGTYNEQFFGPGTRLTVL.

CDR3 amino acids: CASSYGGGTEAFF. As DNA, the CDR3 is TGTGCCAGCAGTTATGGGGGGGGTACTGAAGCTTTCTTT. The V gene is TRBV12-3 or TRBV12-4, the J gene TRBJ1-1; D is perhaps TRBD1 (5 bases). There are 13 residues in the CDR3. Trimming took 4 bases from V and 5 from J, leaving 11 bases between them.

The CDR3 region is CASSVGPNTDTQYF. The CDR3 bases are TGTGCCAGCAGCGTTGGGCCAAACACAGATACGCAGTATTTT. The rearrangement links TRBV9 to TRBJ2-3; no clear D. CDR1 is SGDLS, CDR2 YYNGEE, per germline. This CDR3 contains 14 residues. Trimming pared 2 bases from V and 2 bases from J, leaving 9 bases between. Complete variable domain (other parts from reference TRBV9 and TRBJ2-3): DSGVTQTPKHLITATGQRVTLRCSPRSGDLSVYWYQQSLDQGLQFLIQYYNGEERAKGNILERFSAQQFPDLHSELNLSSLELGDSALYFCASSVGPNTDTQYFGPGTRLTVL.

The chain has TRBV28 and TRBJ2-1, with 10 bases fitting TRBD2. The germline CDR1 and CDR2 sequences are MDHEN and SYDVKM. CDR3 length: 15 amino acids. V lost 6 bases, J lost 7 bases, and 9 bases stayed unmatched. The CDR3 spells CASSSTSGRGNEQFF. CDR3 coding DNA: TGTGCCAGCAGCTCGACTAGCGGGCGTGGGAATGAGCAGTTCTTC. The complete variable domain, with remaining parts taken from reference TRBV28 and TRBJ2-1, reads DVKVTQSSRYLVKRTGEKVFLECVQDMDHENMFWYRQDPGLGLRLIYFSYDVKMKEKGDIPEGYSVSREKKERFSLILESASTNQTSMYLCASSSTSGRGNEQFFGPGTRLTVL.

The chain recombines TRBV18 with TRBJ2-7, with 7 nucleotides matching TRBD1. Germline V gene sequence: CDR1 KGHSH, CDR2 LQKENI. The trim removed 3 bases at V and 2 bases at J, leaving 4 bases unmatched. This CDR3 contains 14 residues. This CDR3 reads CASSPPGTAYEQYF. In DNA form, the CDR3 reads TGTGCCAGCTCACCCCCTGGGACAGCCTACGAGCAGTACTTC.

The rearrangement uses TRBV2 and TRBJ2-3, with D possibly TRBD1 on 6 matching bases. CDR3 length: 15 amino acids. Germline loops: CDR1 SNHLY, CDR2 FYNNEI. Between the trimmed V and J ends, which lost 4 bases and 6 bases, there was a span of 17 bases. CDR3 amino acids: CASSVGRGTSDTQYF. The CDR3 DNA is TGTGCCAGCAGTGTTGGCAGGGGAACCTCGGATACGCAGTATTTT.

This clone turned up a few times. The genes are TRBV5-1 and TRBJ1-5; D is unresolved. Deletions cut 3 bases from V and 0 bases from J, with 10 bases between. This CDR3 is 15 amino acids long. Germline V lookup: CDR1 SGHRS, CDR2 YFSETQ. As DNA, the CDR3 is TGCGCCAGCAGCTCTACGGGGAATAGCAATCAGCCCCAGCATTTT. Translated, it gives CASSSTGNSNQPQHF.

The rearrangement links TRBV28 to TRBJ2-7, with TRBD1 matching over 7 bases. Germline values: CDR1 MDHEN, CDR2 SYDVKM. The CDR3 runs to 13 residues. Losses at the gene ends were 4 bases for V and 2 bases for J; bases not matched to a gene: 2. Here the CDR3 reads CASSSGQPYEQYF. The CDR3 region has the DNA TGTGCCAGCAGTTCGGGACAGCCCTACGAGCAGTACTTC.

This clone has a handful of counts. The CDR3 DNA reads TGTGCCAGCAGCACAGGCATTGGTTCACCCCTCCACTTT. Its protein is CASSTGIGSPLHF. This chain uses TRBV12-3 or TRBV12-4 with TRBJ1-6, with D possibly matching TRBD1 (5 bases). There are 13 residues in the CDR3. Between the trimmed V and J ends, which lost 6 bases and 9 bases, there was a span of 12 bases.

The chain employs TRBV5-1 and TRBJ2-1; D is perhaps TRBD2 (6 bases). Trimming stripped 4 bases from V and 14 bases from J, with 19 bases between. The CDR3 contains 13 residues. Germline CDR1 and CDR2: SGHRS and YFSETQ. CDR3 protein: CASSETPGLPEFF. As DNA, the CDR3 is TGCGCCAGCAGCGAGACACCGGGACTCCCGGAGTTCTTC. The full variable domain, in which reference TRBV5-1 and TRBJ2-1 provide the parts outside the CDR3, is KAGVTQTPRYLIKTRGQQVTLSCSPISGHRSVSWYQQTPGQGLQFLFEYFSETQRNKGNFPGRFSGRQFSNSRSEMNVSTLELGDSALYLCASSETPGLPEFFGPGTRLTVL.

This chain links TRBV5-1 with TRBJ2-5; 7 positions match TRBD1. The germline V gene encodes CDR1 SGHRS and CDR2 YFSETQ. V was clipped by 4 bases and J by 5 bases; unmatched bases: 8. The CDR3 loop spans 14 amino acids. CDR3 sequence (DNA): TGCGCCAGCAGCCTCGACAGGGTTGGGGAGACCCAGTACTTC. Translated: CASSLDRVGETQYF.

This chain joins TRBV3-1 (or the pseudogene TRBV3-2) and TRBJ1-3; D possibly corresponds to TRBD1 (5 bases). This CDR3 has 13 residues. The V end was cut by 3 bases, the J end by 4 bases, with 7 bases between. Germline CDR1 LGHDT, CDR2 YNNKEL (reference sequence). The CDR3: CASSHTGGNTIYF. CDR3 nucleotides: TGTGCCAGCAGCCACACAGGAGGAAACACCATATATTTT.

This chain uses TRBV20-1 with TRBJ1-2, with D unclear. Germline V gene data show CDR1 as DFQATT and CDR2 as SNEGSKA (reference sequence). The CDR3 is 11 residues long. The CDR3 is CSSTHQNGYTF. CDR3 sequence (DNA): TGCAGCTCAACTCATCAAAATGGCTACACCTTC.

The gene calls are TRBV5-1 and TRBJ2-3, with TRBD1 matching over 8 bases. V was pared by 2 bases and J by 1 base, with 9 bases of the junction left unmatched. There are 17 residues in the CDR3. Germline V gene sequence: CDR1 SGHRS, CDR2 YFSETQ. The CDR3 nucleotides are TGCGCCAGCAGCTTAACAGCCAGGGGGCGCGGCACAGATACGCAGTATTTT. This gives the protein CASSLTARGRGTDTQYF. Full variable domain (missing parts from reference TRBV5-1 and TRBJ2-3): KAGVTQTPRYLIKTRGQQVTLSCSPISGHRSVSWYQQTPGQGLQFLFEYFSETQRNKGNFPGRFSGRQFSNSRSEMNVSTLELGDSALYLCASSLTARGRGTDTQYFGPGTRLTVL.

The chain carries TRBV14 and TRBJ2-7; the match to TRBD1 covers 7 bases. Trimming took 4 bases from V and 5 from J; bases not matched to a gene: 5. The germline V gene encodes CDR1 SGHDN and CDR2 FVKESK. The CDR3 runs 13 residues. The CDR3, as DNA: TGTGCCAGCAGCCCTATGACAGGGCACGAGCAGTACTTC. Amino acids: CASSPMTGHEQYF.

This clone was seen at least ten times. The chain couples TRBV7-3 to TRBJ1-1, with unresolved D. Germline lookup yields CDR1 SGHTA and CDR2 FQGTGA. V was trimmed by 5 bases and J by 4 bases, leaving 11 bases between them. The CDR3 has 13 amino acids. In DNA, the CDR3 is TGTGCCAGCAGCCAGAGTTGGGCCACTGAAGCTTTCTTT. As protein: CASSQSWATEAFF.

The chain recombines TRBV29-1 with TRBJ1-2, with D uncertain. Per germline, CDR1 SQVTM and CDR2 ANQGSEA. V dropped 7 bases and J dropped 6 bases, with 15 bases sitting between them. This CDR3 has 12 amino acids. CDR3 DNA sequence: TGCAGCGGAGAGGGCCCTCTGGATGGCTACACCTTC. As protein: CSGEGPLDGYTF.